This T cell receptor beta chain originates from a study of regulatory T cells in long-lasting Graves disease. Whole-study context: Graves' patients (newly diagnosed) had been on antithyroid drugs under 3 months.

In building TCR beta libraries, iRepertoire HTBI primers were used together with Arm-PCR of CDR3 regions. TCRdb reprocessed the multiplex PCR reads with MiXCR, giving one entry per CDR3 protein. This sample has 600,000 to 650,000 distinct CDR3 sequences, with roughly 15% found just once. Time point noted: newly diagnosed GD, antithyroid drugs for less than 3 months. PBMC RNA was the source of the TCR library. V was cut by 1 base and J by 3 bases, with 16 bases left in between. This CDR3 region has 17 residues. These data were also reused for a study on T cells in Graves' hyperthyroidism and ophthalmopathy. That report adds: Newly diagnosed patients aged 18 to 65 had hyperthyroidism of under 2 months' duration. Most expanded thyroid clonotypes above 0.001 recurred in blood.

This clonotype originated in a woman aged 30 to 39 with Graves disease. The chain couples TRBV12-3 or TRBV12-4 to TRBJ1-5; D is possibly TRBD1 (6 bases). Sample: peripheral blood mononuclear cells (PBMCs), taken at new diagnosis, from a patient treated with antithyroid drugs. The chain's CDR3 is CASSLGGGALINQPQHF. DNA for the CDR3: TGTGCCAGCAGTTTAGGAGGGGGTGCGCTCATCAATCAGCCCCAGCATTTT.